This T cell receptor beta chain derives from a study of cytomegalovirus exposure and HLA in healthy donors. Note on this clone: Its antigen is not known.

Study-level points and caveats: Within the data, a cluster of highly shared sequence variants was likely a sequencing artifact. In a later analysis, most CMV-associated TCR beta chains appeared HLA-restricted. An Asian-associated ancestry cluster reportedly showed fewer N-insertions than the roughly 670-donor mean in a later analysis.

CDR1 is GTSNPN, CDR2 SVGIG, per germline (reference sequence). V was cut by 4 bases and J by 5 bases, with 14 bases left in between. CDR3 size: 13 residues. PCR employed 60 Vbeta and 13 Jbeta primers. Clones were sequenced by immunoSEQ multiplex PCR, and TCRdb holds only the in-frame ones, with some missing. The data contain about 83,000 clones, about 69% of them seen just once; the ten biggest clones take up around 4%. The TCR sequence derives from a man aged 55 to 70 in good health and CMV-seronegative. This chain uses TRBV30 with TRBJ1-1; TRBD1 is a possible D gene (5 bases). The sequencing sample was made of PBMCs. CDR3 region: CAWNGGMGTEAFF. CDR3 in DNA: TGTGCCTGGAACGGGGGTATGGGGACTGAAGCTTTCTTT.